This TCR beta chain comes out of a study of blood T cell repertoires in COVID-19 (dated by TCRdb to 2019 to 2021). In the study overall: The collaborator samples originated in the United States, Italy and Spain and spanned the acute and convalescent phases of COVID-19. The prospective study material was composed of cDNA or gDNA derived from T cells, B-cell-depleted T cells, or PBMCs. The dataset comprised deeply sampled blood TCRbeta repertoires from subjects exposed to, actively infected with, or recovered from COVID-19. The repertoires were released in a freely available public database meant as a resource for research on the immune response to SARS-CoV-2. Samples were obtained from the ongoing ImmuneRACE study (first 160 participants) and from about 1,300 subjects provided by 6 global collaborators. The sample metadata nearly always contained a de-identified subject ID, COVID-19 status, age in years and sex. Where HLA class I and class II types were available, the types were taken from metadata supplied by the sample provider, not from assay-based typing.

About this clone: Its antigen is not yet known. Nothing much larger sits one base from this clone, and base qualities are not available.

One collaborating source in Seattle enrolled patients during active infection and followed them longitudinally through the course of disease. Whole blood was collected in K2EDTA tubes by collaborating institutions according to the institutions' own protocols. For TCRbeta analysis, collaborators shipped samples as frozen whole blood, isolated PBMCs, or DNA extracted from either of those sample types. The immunoSEQ Assay, a bias-controlled multiplex PCR, was used to amplify TCRbeta CDR3 regions from genomic DNA. The published analysis was carried out like this. Nucleated cell counts per sample were estimated from amplification of reference gene primers within the assay. To quantify the absolute abundance of each unique TCRbeta CDR3 rearrangement, sequence reads were collapsed and filtered. For each sample, productive Simpson clonality was calculated as the square root of Simpson's diversity index across productive rearrangements. The table comes from immuneACCESS by way of TCRdb, which keeps in-frame sequences with V and J called. Part of the clones is missing from these tables; in studies checked, under half for an unresolved V gene and the rest for unknown reasons. V and J calls plus clone size are reproduced from that table; the DNA served to infer D and trimming. For this sample the table gives 300,000 to 450,000 clones, of which about 90% were detected only once. The leading ten clones occupy about 2.3% of the sample.

The full study reports these points: How much clinical and demographic metadata was included differed by source and by participant, and the metadata was provided uncurated.

Sequenced: peripheral blood. The receptor's source is an older woman with COVID-19, enrolled during active disease.

The sequence in DNA is TGTGCCAGCTCACCACCGACAGGGGGATTCTCTGGGGCCAACGTCCTGACTTTC. This is translated as CASSPPTGGFSGANVLTF. Recombination linked TRBV18 to TRBJ2-6, and TRBD1 matches 9 of the central bases. Unmatched junction bases come to 3, with V trimmed by 0 bases and J by 0 bases. Measured from the cysteine to the phenylalanine, the CDR3 is 18 residues long. Only the CDR3 DNA stays, 54 bases, in frame from base 1. The germline V gene provides CDR1 KGHSH and CDR2 LQKENI.